Shown below are 2 T cell receptor beta chains from a single sample sequenced in a study of blood T cell repertoires in COVID-19. Data came from immunoSEQ multiplex PCR; TCRdb stores just in-frame clones and leaves some out. The sample includes roughly 280,000 clones, around 83% of them seen just once. Source material: peripheral blood. The receptors derive from a man between 18 and 35 years old with active or convalescent COVID-19.

V and J are TRBV30 and TRBJ2-7, with D possibly matching TRBD1 (5 bases). CDR1 and CDR2 from the germline V gene are GTSNPN and SVGIG (reference sequence). This CDR3 region has 15 residues. V dropped 5 bases and J dropped 3 bases, with 20 bases sitting between them. The CDR3 coding sequence is TGTGCCTGGCTCCAATCCCCAGGGTTCGGCTACGAGCAGTACTTC. Translation gives CAWLQSPGFGYEQYF. The full variable domain, completed using reference TRBV30 and TRBJ2-7, is SQTIHQWPATLVQPVGSPLSLECTVEGTSNPNLYWYRQAAGRGLQLLFYSVGIGQISSEVPQNLSASRPQDRQFILSSKKLLLSDSGFYLCAWLQSPGFGYEQYFGPGTRLTVT.

The chain combines TRBV9 with TRBJ2-3, with 8 bases that match TRBD2. Germline CDR1 SGDLS, CDR2 YYNGEE. The CDR3 has 15 amino acids. The J segment lost 4 bases and the V segment lost 4 bases, leaving 8 bases of the junction unmatched. The CDR3 spells CASSLAGTRSDTQYF. In DNA form, the CDR3 reads TGTGCCAGCAGCTTGGCCGGGACTAGGTCAGATACGCAGTATTTT.